Reported below is one T cell receptor beta chain. Germline V gene data show CDR1 as GTSNPN and CDR2 as SVGIG (reference sequence). J lost 4 bases, V lost 4 bases, and 8 bases had no gene match. CDR3 length equals 17 residues. The sample comes from a study of blood T cell repertoires in COVID-19. Study summary: Some COVID-19 samples were acute and others convalescent; all came from the United States, Italy and Spain. From T cells, B-cell-depleted T cells, or PBMCs came the material, which was cDNA or gDNA.

Methods used by the authors: Estimation of nucleated cell counts relied on the amplification of reference gene primers. The method was immunoSEQ multiplex PCR; TCRdb's version includes in-frame clones alone and lacks a portion of them. That table is the source of V, J and clone size, and D and trimming were worked out from the DNA. This table holds approximately 450,000 clones, roughly nine tenths found once. Researchers sorted participants into cohorts using their self-reported clinical history. This receptor was taken from a man aged 30 to 39 who had recovered from COVID-19. V gene TRBV30 combines with J gene TRBJ2-3, with TRBD2 matching over 16 bases. Sequencing was performed on PBMCs or T cells enriched from blood (not recorded which). DNA for the CDR3: TGTGCCTGGACTCCGGGACTAGCGGGAGGGTTGGCAGATACGCAGTATTTT. It codes for CAWTPGLAGGLADTQYF.